This T cell receptor (beta chain) originates from a study of T cells in localized non-small cell lung cancer. This clone was seen a handful of times. The assay was immunoSEQ multiplex PCR, and TCRdb's table has in-frame clones only and misses some. The table has about 25,000 clones, 75% to 90% seen once; the top ten hold 13% to 15%. This CDR3 spans 14 amino acids. CDR1 is MNHNS and CDR2 is SASEGT in the germline V gene. V shed 2 bases and J shed 5 bases, with 12 bases lying between them. This chain links TRBV6-1 with TRBJ1-1; D might be TRBD1 (5 bases). The specimen was peripheral blood, collected before any cancer treatment. The TCR sequence derives from a female donor aged 60 or older with stage I lung adenocarcinoma. CDR3 amino acids: CASSEYGAGTEAFF. In nucleotides, the CDR3 is TGTGCCAGCAGTGAATATGGGGCAGGGACTGAAGCTTTCTTT.